What follows describes a single T cell receptor (beta chain). This entry comes from a study of neoadjuvant anti-PD-1 for oral cavity cancer. Assay: immunoSEQ multiplex PCR; the TCRdb copy retains only in-frame clones and omits some. The table shows tens of thousands of clones, with around 83% occurring only once. CDR3 length: 16 amino acids. Germline CDR1 LNHDA, CDR2 SQIVND (reference sequence). Trimming shortened V by 6 bases and J by 3 bases, and 17 bases separated the two germline ends. The sequencing used PBMCs, collected before nivolumab (anti-PD-1) treatment. The chain joins TRBV19 to TRBJ2-2; D gene uncertain. The TCR originated in a person between 40 and 85 years old with oral cavity squamous cell carcinoma. The CDR3 loop reads CASSRQSGLDTGELFF. The CDR3 region has the DNA TGTGCCAGTAGCCGCCAATCCGGGTTGGACACCGGGGAGCTGTTTTTT.